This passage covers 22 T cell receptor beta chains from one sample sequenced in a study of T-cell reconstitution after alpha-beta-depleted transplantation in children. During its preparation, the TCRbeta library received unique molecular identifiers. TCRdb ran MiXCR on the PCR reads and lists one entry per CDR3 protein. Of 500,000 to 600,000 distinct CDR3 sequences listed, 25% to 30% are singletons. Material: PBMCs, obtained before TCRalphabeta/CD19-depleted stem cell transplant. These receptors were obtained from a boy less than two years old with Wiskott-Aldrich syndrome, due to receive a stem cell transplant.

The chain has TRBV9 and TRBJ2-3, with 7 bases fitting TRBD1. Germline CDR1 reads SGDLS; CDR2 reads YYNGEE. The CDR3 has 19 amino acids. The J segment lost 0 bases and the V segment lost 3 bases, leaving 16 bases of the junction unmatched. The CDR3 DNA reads TGTGCCAGCAGCGAGGGGCCCGGGACAGTGGGTTCTAGCACAGATACGCAGTATTTT. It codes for CASSEGPGTVGSSTDTQYF. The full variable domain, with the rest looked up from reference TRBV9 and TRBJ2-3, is DSGVTQTPKHLITATGQRVTLRCSPRSGDLSVYWYQQSLDQGLQFLIQYYNGEERAKGNILERFSAQQFPDLHSELNLSSLELGDSALYFCASSEGPGTVGSSTDTQYFGPGTRLTVL.

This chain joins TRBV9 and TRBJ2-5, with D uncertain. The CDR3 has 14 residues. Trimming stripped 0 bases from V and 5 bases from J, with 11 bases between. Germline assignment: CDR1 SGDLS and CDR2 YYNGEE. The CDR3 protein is CASSVAIDAETQYF. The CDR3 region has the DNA TGTGCCAGCAGCGTAGCCATAGATGCGGAGACCCAGTACTTC. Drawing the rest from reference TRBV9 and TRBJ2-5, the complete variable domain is DSGVTQTPKHLITATGQRVTLRCSPRSGDLSVYWYQQSLDQGLQFLIQYYNGEERAKGNILERFSAQQFPDLHSELNLSSLELGDSALYFCASSVAIDAETQYFGPGTRLLVL.

The CDR3 bases are TGCAGCGTGACCGGGACTAGCGGACTCTACGAGCAGTACTTC. It is translated as CSVTGTSGLYEQYF. V gene TRBV29-1 combines with J gene TRBJ2-7, with 11 bases identical to TRBD2. The CDR3 covers 14 residues. Germline V gives CDR1 SQVTM, CDR2 ANQGSEA. The V and J ends lost 6 bases and 3 bases, in that order; junction bases with no gene match: 7.

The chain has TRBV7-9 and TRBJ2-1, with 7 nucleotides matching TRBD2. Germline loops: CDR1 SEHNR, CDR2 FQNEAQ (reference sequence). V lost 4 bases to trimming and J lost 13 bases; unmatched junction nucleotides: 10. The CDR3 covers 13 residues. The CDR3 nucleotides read TGTGCCAGCAGCTCACCAAGGGACTATATCCAGTTCTTC. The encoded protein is CASSSPRDYIQFF.

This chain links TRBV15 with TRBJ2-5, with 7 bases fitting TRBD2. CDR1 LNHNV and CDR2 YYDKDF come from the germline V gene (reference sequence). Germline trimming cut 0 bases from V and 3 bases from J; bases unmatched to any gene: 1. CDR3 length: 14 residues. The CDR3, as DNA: TGTGCCACCAGCAGAGAGGGGGGGGAAGAGACCCAGTACTTC. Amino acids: CATSREGGEETQYF.

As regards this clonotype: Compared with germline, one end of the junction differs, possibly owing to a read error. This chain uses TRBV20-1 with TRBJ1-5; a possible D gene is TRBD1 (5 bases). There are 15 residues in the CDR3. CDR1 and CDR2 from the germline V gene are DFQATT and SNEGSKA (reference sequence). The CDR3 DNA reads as TGCTGTGCTAGAAGGCGGGGCCTGGACAATCAGCCCCAGCATTTT. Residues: CCARRRGLDNQPQHF.

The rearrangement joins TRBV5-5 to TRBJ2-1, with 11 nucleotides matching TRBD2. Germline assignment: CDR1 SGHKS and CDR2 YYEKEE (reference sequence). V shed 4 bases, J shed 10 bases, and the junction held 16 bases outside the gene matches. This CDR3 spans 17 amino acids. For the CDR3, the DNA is TGTGCCAGCAGCCCTATCCAACTAGCGGGAGCCGCGAAAGAGCAGTTCTTC. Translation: CASSPIQLAGAAKEQFF.

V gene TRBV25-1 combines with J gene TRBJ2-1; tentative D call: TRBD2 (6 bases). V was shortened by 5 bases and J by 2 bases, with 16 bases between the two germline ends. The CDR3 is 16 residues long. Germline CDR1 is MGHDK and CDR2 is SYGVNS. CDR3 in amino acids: CASSQGWRAAYNEQFF. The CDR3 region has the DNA TGTGCCAGCAGTCAAGGATGGAGGGCTGCCTACAATGAGCAGTTCTTC.

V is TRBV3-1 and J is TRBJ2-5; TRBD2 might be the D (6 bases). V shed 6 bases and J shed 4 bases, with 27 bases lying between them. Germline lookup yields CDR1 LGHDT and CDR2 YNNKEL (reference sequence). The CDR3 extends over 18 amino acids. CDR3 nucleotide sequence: TGTGCCAGCAGTTTCCCCCTCAACGGGACTTATAGATTAGAGACCCAGTACTTC. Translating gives CASSFPLNGTYRLETQYF.

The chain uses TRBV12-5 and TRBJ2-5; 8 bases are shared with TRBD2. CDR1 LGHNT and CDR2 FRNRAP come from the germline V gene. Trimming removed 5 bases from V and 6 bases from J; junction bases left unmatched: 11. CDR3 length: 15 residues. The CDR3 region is CASGPAGTSLKTQYF. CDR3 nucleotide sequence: TGTGCTAGTGGTCCAGCCGGGACTAGTCTTAAGACCCAGTACTTC.

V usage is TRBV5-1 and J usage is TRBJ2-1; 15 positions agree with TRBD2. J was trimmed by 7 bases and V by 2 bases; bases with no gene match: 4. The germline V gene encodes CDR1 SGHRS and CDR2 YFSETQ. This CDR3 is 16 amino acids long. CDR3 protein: CASSFGTSGRWNEQFF. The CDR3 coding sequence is TGCGCCAGCAGCTTTGGGACTAGCGGGAGGTGGAATGAGCAGTTCTTC.

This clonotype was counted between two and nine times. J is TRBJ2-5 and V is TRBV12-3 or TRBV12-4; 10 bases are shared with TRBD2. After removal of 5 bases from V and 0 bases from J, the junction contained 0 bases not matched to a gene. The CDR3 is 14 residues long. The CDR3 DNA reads TGTGCCAGCAGTGGACTAGCGGACCAAGAGACCCAGTACTTC. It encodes CASSGLADQETQYF.

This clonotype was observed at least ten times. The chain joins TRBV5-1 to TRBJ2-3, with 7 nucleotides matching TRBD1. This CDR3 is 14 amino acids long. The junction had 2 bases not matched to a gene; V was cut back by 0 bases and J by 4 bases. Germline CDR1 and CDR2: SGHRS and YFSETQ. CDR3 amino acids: CASSLGQGADTQYF. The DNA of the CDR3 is TGCGCCAGCAGCTTGGGACAGGGTGCAGATACGCAGTATTTT.

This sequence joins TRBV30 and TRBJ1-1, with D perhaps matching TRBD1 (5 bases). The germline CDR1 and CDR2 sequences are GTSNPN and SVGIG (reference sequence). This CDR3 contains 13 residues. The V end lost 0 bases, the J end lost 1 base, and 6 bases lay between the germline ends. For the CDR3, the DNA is TGTGCCTGGAGTGTGACAGAGAACACTGAAGCTTTCTTT. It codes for CAWSVTENTEAFF.

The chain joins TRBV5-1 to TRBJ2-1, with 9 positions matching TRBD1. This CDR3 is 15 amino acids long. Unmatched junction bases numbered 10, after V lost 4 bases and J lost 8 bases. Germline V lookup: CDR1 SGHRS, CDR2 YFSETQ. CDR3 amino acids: CASSPSGTGLDEQFF. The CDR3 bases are TGCGCCAGCAGCCCATCCGGGACAGGGCTCGATGAGCAGTTCTTC.

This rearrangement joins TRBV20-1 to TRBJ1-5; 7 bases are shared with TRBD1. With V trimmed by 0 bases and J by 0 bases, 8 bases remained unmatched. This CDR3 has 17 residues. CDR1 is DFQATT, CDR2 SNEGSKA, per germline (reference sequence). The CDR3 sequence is CSARDLRQGLSNQPQHF. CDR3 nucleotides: TGCAGTGCTAGAGATCTAAGACAGGGCCTTAGCAATCAGCCCCAGCATTTT.

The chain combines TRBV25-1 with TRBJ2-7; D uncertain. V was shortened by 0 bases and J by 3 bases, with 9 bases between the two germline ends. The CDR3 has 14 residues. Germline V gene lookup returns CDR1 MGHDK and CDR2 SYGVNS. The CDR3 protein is CASSEYPGRYEQYF. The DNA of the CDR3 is TGTGCCAGCAGTGAATACCCCGGACGCTACGAGCAGTACTTC.

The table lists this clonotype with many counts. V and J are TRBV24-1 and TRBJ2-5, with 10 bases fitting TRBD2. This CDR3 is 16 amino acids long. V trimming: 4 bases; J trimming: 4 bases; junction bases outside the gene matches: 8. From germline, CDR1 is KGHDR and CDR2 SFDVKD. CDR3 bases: TGTGCCACCAGTGAACCTAGCGGGAGCTCACGAGAGACCCAGTACTTC. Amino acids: CATSEPSGSSRETQYF.

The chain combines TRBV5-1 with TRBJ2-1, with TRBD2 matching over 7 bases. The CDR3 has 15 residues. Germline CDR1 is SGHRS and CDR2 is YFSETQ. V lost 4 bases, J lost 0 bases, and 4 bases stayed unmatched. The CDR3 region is CASSIQRGSYNEQFF. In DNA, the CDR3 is TGCGCCAGCAGCATTCAGCGGGGCTCCTACAATGAGCAGTTCTTC.

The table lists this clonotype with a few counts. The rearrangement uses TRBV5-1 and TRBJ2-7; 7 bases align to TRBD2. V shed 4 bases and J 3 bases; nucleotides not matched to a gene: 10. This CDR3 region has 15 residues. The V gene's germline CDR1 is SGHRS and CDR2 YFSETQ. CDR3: CASSTQPTSVYEQYF. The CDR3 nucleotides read TGCGCCAGCAGCACCCAACCCACTAGCGTCTACGAGCAGTACTTC.

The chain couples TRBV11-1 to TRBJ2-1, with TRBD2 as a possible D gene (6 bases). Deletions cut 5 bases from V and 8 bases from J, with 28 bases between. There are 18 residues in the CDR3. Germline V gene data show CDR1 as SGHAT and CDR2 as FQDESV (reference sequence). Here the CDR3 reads CASSPSRGTRPLGDEQFF. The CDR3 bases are TGTGCCAGCAGCCCCTCTCGGGGGACCAGACCCTTGGGCGATGAGCAGTTCTTC. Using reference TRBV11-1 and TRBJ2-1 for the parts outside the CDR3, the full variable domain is EAEVAQSPRYKITEKSQAVAFWCDPISGHATLYWYRQILGQGPELLVQFQDESVVDDSQLPKDRFSAERLKGVDSTLKIQPAELGDSAMYLCASSPSRGTRPLGDEQFFGPGTRLTVL.

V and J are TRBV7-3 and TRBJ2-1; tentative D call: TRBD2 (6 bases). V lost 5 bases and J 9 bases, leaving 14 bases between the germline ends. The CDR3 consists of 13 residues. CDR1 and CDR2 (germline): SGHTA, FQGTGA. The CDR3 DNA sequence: TGTGCCAGCAGCCTCCGGGACGGGGGTGAGCAGTTCTTC. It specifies CASSLRDGGEQFF. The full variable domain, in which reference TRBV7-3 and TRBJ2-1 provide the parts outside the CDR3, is GAGVSQTPSNKVTEKGKYVELRCDPISGHTALYWYRQSLGQGPEFLIYFQGTGAADDSGLPNDRFFAVRPEGSVSTLKIQRTERGDSAVYLCASSLRDGGEQFFGPGTRLTVL.